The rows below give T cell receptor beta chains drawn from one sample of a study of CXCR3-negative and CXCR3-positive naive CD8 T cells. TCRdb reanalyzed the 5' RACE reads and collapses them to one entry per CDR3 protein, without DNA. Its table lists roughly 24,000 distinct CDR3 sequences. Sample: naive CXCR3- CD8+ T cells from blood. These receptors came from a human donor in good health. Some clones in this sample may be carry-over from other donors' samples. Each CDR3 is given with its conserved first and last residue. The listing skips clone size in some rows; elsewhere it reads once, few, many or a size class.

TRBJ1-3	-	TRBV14	CASSQVVSARGNTIYF
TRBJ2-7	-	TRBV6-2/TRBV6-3	CASSYAAGRYEQYF
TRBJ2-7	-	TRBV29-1	CSVEGSGGKNEQYF
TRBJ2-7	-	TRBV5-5	CASSWTGGSTYEQYF
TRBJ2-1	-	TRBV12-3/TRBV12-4	CASSLFMGQPYNEQLF
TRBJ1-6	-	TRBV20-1	CSAKGTGGSSPLHF
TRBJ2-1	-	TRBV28	CASSRPPPIAGVTIEKFF
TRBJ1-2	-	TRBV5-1	CASSLAGFRHGYTF
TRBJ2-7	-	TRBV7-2	CASAGAYEQDF
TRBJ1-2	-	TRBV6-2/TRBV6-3	CASSATGNPNYGYTF
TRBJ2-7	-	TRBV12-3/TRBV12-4	CASTLDAGGYEQYF
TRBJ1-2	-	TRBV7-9	CASSLGISNYGYTF
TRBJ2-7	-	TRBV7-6	CASSLPRDRGFSHEQYF
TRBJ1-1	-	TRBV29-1	CSVGPTEWLTEAFF
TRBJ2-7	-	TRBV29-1	CSAGGDYEQYF
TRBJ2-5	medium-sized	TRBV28	CASTLEDRGETQYF
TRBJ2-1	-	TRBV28	CASSLSRAHNEQFF
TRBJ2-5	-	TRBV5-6	CASSLASAEIQETQYF
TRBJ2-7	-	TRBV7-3	CASSPSYSYEQYF
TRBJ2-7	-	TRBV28	CASSFGRGDEQYF
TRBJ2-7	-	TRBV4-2	CASSQVTGGNYEQYF
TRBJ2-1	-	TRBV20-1	CSAKRGDRVSNFNEQFF
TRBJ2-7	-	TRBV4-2	CASSHELADHSYEQYF
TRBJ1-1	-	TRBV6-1	CASSEEMGPNTEAFF
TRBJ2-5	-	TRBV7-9	CASSPRDDWETQYF
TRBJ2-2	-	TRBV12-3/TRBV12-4	CASGLGPNTGELFF
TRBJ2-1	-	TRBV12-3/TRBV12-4	CASSFAPSRQGNEQFF
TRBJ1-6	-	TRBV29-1	CSVYRGDSPLHF
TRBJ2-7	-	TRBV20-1	CSAGDGGSYEQYF
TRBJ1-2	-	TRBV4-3	CASSLRTGYGYTF
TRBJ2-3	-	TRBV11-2	CASSLAAGGYTDTQYF
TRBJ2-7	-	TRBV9	CASGDSGYEQYF
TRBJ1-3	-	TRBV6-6	CASSYFSRYLAGNTIYF
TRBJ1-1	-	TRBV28	CASSPKRTEAFF
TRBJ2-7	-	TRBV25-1	CASSVDRQPYEQYF
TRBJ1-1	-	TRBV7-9	CASSFVGDTEAFF
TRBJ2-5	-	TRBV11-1	CASSPGGFEETQYF
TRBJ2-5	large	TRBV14	CASSQEEGGETQYF
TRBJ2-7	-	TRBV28	CASSGTGVDEQYF
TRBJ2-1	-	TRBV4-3	CASSQDGQGSYNEQFF
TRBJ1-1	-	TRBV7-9	CASSFYADLNTEAFF